This entry lists 22 T cell receptor beta chains sequenced from one sample in a study of T cell repertoires in cytomegalovirus infection. Each CDR3 protein is one row after TCRdb ran MiXCR on the reads. The sample gives approximately 730,000 distinct CDR3 sequences, roughly a third of which show up once; about 18% is in the top ten. No antigen has been identified for these receptors. Specimen: cultured PBMCs, collected from culture after CMV antigen stimulation. These receptors were obtained from a human donor in good health (CMV status not recorded). Some clones in this sample may be carry-over from other donors' samples.

This clonotype was detected many times. The chain carries TRBV5-4 and TRBJ2-5; D perhaps matches TRBD1 (6 bases). From germline, CDR1 is SGHNT and CDR2 YYREEE (reference sequence). CDR3 length equals 13 residues. The ends were cut back, 5 bases at V and 4 bases at J, with 12 bases in the middle. The CDR3 nucleotides read TGTGCCAGCAGTGGGGGCTTGGGAGAGACCCAGTACTTC. This gives the protein CASSGGLGETQYF.

The V gene is TRBV28, the J gene TRBJ2-1; 11 positions agree with TRBD1. The CDR3 totals 16 residues. J was trimmed by 9 bases and V by 6 bases; bases with no gene match: 13. Per the germline V gene, CDR1 is MDHEN and CDR2 is SYDVKM. CDR3 amino acids: CASSPGTGGSLGEQFF. The CDR3 coding sequence is TGTGCCAGCAGCCCCGGGACAGGGGGTTCCCTAGGTGAGCAGTTCTTC. Full variable domain (missing parts from reference TRBV28 and TRBJ2-1): DVKVTQSSRYLVKRTGEKVFLECVQDMDHENMFWYRQDPGLGLRLIYFSYDVKMKEKGDIPEGYSVSREKKERFSLILESASTNQTSMYLCASSPGTGGSLGEQFFGPGTRLTVL.

A few counts support this clonotype. The rearrangement links TRBV7-9 to TRBJ1-1; no reliable D call. CDR3 length equals 15 residues. Per germline, CDR1 SEHNR and CDR2 FQNEAQ (reference sequence). The V end was cut by 7 bases, the J end by 3 bases, with 18 bases between. The CDR3 coding sequence is TGTGCCAGCATCCCGCTTCTCTATGGGGACACTGAAGCTTTCTTT. Protein: CASIPLLYGDTEAFF.

The chain uses TRBV5-1 and TRBJ2-1, with TRBD2 identical over 8 bases. Trimming removed 1 base from V and 7 bases from J; junction bases left unmatched: 7. Germline-derived CDR1 and CDR2 are SGHRS and YFSETQ. The CDR3 sequence is 15 residues long. The CDR3 bases are TGCGCCAGCAGCTTGTTCGGGGGGGCCGGGAATGAGCAGTTCTTC. Residues: CASSLFGGAGNEQFF. Variable domain in full (rest from reference TRBV5-1 and TRBJ2-1): KAGVTQTPRYLIKTRGQQVTLSCSPISGHRSVSWYQQTPGQGLQFLFEYFSETQRNKGNFPGRFSGRQFSNSRSEMNVSTLELGDSALYLCASSLFGGAGNEQFFGPGTRLTVL.

This rearrangement joins TRBV5-1 to TRBJ2-3; 11 nucleotides align to TRBD2. Trimming took 2 bases from V and 2 from J; bases not matched to a gene: 4. Germline lookup yields CDR1 SGHRS and CDR2 YFSETQ. The CDR3 consists of 16 residues. The CDR3 nucleotides are TGCGCCAGCAGCTTAAGACTAGCGGGGCACACAGATACGCAGTATTTT. Translating gives CASSLRLAGHTDTQYF.

This clonotype was counted a few times. CDR3 amino acids: CASSFYQDRGSGNTIYF. The CDR3 DNA reads TGTGCCAGCAGCTTTTATCAGGACAGGGGATCTGGAAACACCATATATTTT. The genes are TRBV7-9 and TRBJ1-3, with 9 nucleotides matching TRBD1. V dropped 3 bases and J dropped 1; count of bases not matched to a gene: 7. This CDR3 comprises 17 residues. Germline-derived CDR1 and CDR2 are SEHNR and FQNEAQ (reference sequence).

This clonotype was counted a few times. The chain combines TRBV12-3 or TRBV12-4 with TRBJ1-5; 7 nucleotides align to TRBD1. Germline trimming cut 6 bases from V and 5 bases from J; bases unmatched to any gene: 7. The CDR3 consists of 14 residues. The CDR3 bases are TGTGCCAGCAGGCCCGGGACAGACGATCAGCCCCAGCATTTT. Residues: CASRPGTDDQPQHF.

V and J are TRBV6-1 and TRBJ2-1; 10 nucleotides match TRBD2. This CDR3 spans 15 amino acids. J was trimmed by 9 bases and V by 6 bases; bases with no gene match: 11. Germline-derived CDR1 and CDR2 are MNHNS and SASEGT. This CDR3 reads CASRYPGTSVGEQFF. The DNA for the CDR3 is TGTGCCAGCAGATATCCCGGGACTAGCGTCGGTGAGCAGTTCTTC.

The V gene is TRBV4-1, the J gene TRBJ2-7; TRBD2 matches at 7 bases. In germline, CDR1 is MGHRA, CDR2 YSYEKL. V shed 4 bases and J 0 bases; nucleotides not matched to a gene: 6. This CDR3 has 15 amino acids. CDR3 in amino acids: CASSLLERGSYEQYF. The CDR3 nucleotides are TGCGCCAGCAGCCTTCTTGAGCGGGGCTCCTACGAGCAGTACTTC.

The rearrangement joins TRBV12-5 to TRBJ2-5, with 9 positions matching TRBD1. Germline CDR1 reads LGHNT; CDR2 reads FRNRAP. Losses at the gene ends were 3 bases for V and 3 bases for J; bases not matched to a gene: 2. The CDR3 is made up of 14 amino acids. The CDR3 loop reads CASGFRTGEETQYF. CDR3 nucleotides: TGTGCTAGTGGTTTCAGGACAGGGGAAGAGACCCAGTACTTC.

This clonotype was recorded at least ten times. V and J are TRBV7-2 and TRBJ2-3, with 10 bases lining up with TRBD2. The ends lost 4 bases at V and 5 bases at J; junction bases unmatched: 15. Germline CDR1 and CDR2: SGHTA and FQGNSA. The CDR3 spans 18 residues. The CDR3 coding sequence is TGTGCCAGCAGCTCAATGGGGGCTAGCGGGAGTTCTCTAGATACGCAGTATTTT. Amino acid sequence: CASSSMGASGSSLDTQYF.

The J gene is TRBJ1-6, the V gene TRBV2; no firm D call. V lost 10 bases and J 8 bases, leaving 12 bases between the germline ends. Germline CDR1 reads SNHLY; CDR2 reads FYNNEI. This CDR3 is 12 amino acids long. The CDR3 loop reads CAMGRSDSPLHF. In DNA form, the CDR3 reads TGTGCCATGGGTCGATCCGATTCACCCCTCCACTTT. The full variable domain, in which reference TRBV2 and TRBJ1-6 provide the parts outside the CDR3, is EPEVTQTPSHQVTQMGQEVILRCVPISNHLYFYWYRQILGQKVEFLVSFYNNEISEKSEIFDDQFSVERPDGSNFTLKIRSTKLEDSAMYFCAMGRSDSPLHFGNGTRLTVT.

At least ten counts were recorded for this clonotype. The chain is built from TRBV7-9 and TRBJ2-1; possible D gene TRBD1, 5 bases. The germline V gene encodes CDR1 SEHNR and CDR2 FQNEAQ (reference sequence). CDR3 length equals 12 residues. V was cut by 2 bases and J by 7 bases, with 6 bases left in between. The CDR3 region is CASSLRGNEQFF. The CDR3 nucleotides are TGTGCCAGCAGCTTAAGGGGAAATGAGCAGTTCTTC.

This clonotype was counted a few times. The CDR3 nucleotides read TGTGCCAGCAGTGCAGTGGCCATATATTTT. The encoded protein is CASSAVAIYF. The V call is TRBV28, the J call TRBJ1-3, with D unclear. Per germline, CDR1 MDHEN and CDR2 SYDVKM. Trimming removed 5 bases from V and 11 bases from J, with 7 bases in between. The CDR3 has 10 residues.

The V call is TRBV27, the J call TRBJ2-7; 7 bases match TRBD1. Unmatched junction bases numbered 10, after V lost 5 bases and J lost 6 bases. The CDR3 is made up of 14 amino acids. Germline loops: CDR1 MNHEY, CDR2 SMNVEV (reference sequence). The chain's CDR3 is CASSPTGTASEQYF. CDR3 bases: TGTGCCAGCAGTCCTACCGGGACAGCGAGCGAGCAGTACTTC.

The chain recombines TRBV20-1 with TRBJ1-1; D is ambiguous. The CDR3 loop spans 12 amino acids. V was cut by 2 bases and J by 0 bases, with 4 bases left in between. Germline V gene lookup returns CDR1 DFQATT and CDR2 SNEGSKA (reference sequence). CDR3 nucleotides: TGCAGTGCTAGACTTATGAACACTGAAGCTTTCTTT. Amino acid sequence: CSARLMNTEAFF.

CDR3 region: CASGGTGEETQYF. The CDR3 DNA sequence: TGTGCCAGCGGAGGGACAGGGGAAGAGACCCAGTACTTC. This rearrangement joins TRBV12-3 or TRBV12-4 to TRBJ2-5, with TRBD1 identical over 10 bases. The J segment lost 3 bases and the V segment lost 8 bases, leaving 3 bases of the junction unmatched. CDR3 length: 13 amino acids.

In this sample, this clonotype turned up a few times. This rearrangement joins TRBV6-2 or TRBV6-3 to TRBJ2-6, with unresolved D. The germline gives CDR1 MNHEY, CDR2 SVGEGT. This CDR3 contains 14 residues. Between the trimmed V and J ends, which lost 6 bases and 0 bases, there was a span of 6 bases. This CDR3 reads CASRTYSGANVLTF. CDR3 coding DNA: TGTGCCAGCAGAACTTACTCTGGGGCCAACGTCCTGACTTTC.

This chain links TRBV5-1 with TRBJ2-1; no reliable D call. The CDR3 extends over 15 amino acids. V gave up 7 bases and J gave up 0 bases, with 14 bases separating them. CDR1 and CDR2 from the germline V gene are SGHRS and YFSETQ. The DNA of the CDR3 is TGCGCCAGCGCCCGACCTCAGAGCTCCTACAATGAGCAGTTCTTC. It translates to CASARPQSSYNEQFF.

This rearrangement joins TRBV20-1 to TRBJ2-7, with TRBD1 identical over 8 bases. V gave up 6 bases and J gave up 7 bases; unmatched junction bases: 8. The CDR3 loop spans 12 amino acids. Germline V gives CDR1 DFQATT, CDR2 SNEGSKA (reference sequence). DNA of the CDR3: TGCAGTGCCACCCAGGGGGCTTCGGAGCAGTACTTC. As protein: CSATQGASEQYF.

The chain employs TRBV2 and TRBJ2-1; D remains unclear. Trimming cost V 2 bases and J 4 bases, with 9 bases left between them. Germline V gene data show CDR1 as SNHLY and CDR2 as FYNNEI. This CDR3 contains 14 residues. In nucleotides, the CDR3 is TGTGCCAGCAGTGAATACCGTACATACAATGAGCAGTTCTTC. Protein sequence: CASSEYRTYNEQFF.

This clonotype came up a few times. V gene TRBV7-2 combines with J gene TRBJ1-1; D unclear. Looked up from germline, CDR1 is SGHTA and CDR2 is FQGNSA. Trimming cost V 1 base and J 3 bases, with 9 bases left between them. The CDR3 length is 14 residues. The CDR3 bases are TGTGCCAGCAGCTTAGTGGCGGGGTACACTGAAGCTTTCTTT. It yields the protein CASSLVAGYTEAFF.